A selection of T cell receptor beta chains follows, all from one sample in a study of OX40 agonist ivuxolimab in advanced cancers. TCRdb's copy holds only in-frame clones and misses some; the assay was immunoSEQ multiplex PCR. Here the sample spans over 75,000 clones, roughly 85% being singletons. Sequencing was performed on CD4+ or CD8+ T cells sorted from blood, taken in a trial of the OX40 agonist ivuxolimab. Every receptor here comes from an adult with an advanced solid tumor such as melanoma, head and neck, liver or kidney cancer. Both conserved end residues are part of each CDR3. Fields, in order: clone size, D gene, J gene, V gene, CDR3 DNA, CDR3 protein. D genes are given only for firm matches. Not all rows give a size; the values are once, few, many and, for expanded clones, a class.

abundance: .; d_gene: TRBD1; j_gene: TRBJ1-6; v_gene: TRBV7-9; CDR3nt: TGTGCCAGCAGCTTAGAACGGGACAGCTCCTATAATTCACCCCTCCACTTT; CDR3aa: CASSLERDSSYNSPLHF
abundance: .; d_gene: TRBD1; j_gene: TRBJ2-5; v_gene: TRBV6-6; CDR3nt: TGTGCCAGCACCCTCACAGGGGGAGTTGAGACCCAGTACTTC; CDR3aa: CASTLTGGVETQYF
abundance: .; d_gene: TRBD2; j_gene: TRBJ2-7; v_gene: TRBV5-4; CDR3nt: TGTGCCAGCAAAAGGACTAGCGGGGGGATTATGGACGAGCAGTACTTC; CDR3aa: CASKRTSGGIMDEQYF
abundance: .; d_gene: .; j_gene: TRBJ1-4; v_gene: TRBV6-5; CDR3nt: TGTGCCAGCAGTTACATGTTTGGAAATGAAAAACTGTTTTTT; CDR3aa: CASSYMFGNEKLFF
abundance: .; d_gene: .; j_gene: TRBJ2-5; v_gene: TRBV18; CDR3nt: TGTGCCAGCTCACCTAACTCAGGGCGAGGAGAGACCCAGTACTTC; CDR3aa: CASSPNSGRGETQYF
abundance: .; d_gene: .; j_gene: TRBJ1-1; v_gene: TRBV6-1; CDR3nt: TGTGCCAGCAGTGAATGGAGAGGAAGGGGGACTGAAGCTTTCTTT; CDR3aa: CASSEWRGRGTEAFF
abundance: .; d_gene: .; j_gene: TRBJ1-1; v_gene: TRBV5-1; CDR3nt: TGCGCCAGCAGCTTCAGTATGAACACTGAAGCTTTCTTT; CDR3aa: CASSFSMNTEAFF
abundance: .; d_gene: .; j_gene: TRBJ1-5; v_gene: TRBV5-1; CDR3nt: TGCGCCAGCAGCCCCACCACAGGAGGGGGGAATCAGCCCCAGCATTTT; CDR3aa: CASSPTTGGGNQPQHF
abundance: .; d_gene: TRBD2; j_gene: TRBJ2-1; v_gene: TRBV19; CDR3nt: TGTGCCAGTAGTATGACTAGACTAGCGGGGGGGCCATGGAATGAGCAGTTCTTC; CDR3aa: CASSMTRLAGGPWNEQFF
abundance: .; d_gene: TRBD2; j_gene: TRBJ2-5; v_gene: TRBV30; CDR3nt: TGTGCCTGTTCCCCTAGCGGGGGGTACCAAGAGACCCAGTACTTC; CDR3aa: CACSPSGGYQETQYF
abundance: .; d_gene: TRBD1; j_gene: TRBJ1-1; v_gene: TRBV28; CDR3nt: TGTGCCAGCAGTTTCTTCCGGGACAGGGGGCGGATTGGTCGCTCTGAAGCTTTCTTT; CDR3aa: CASSFFRDRGRIGRSEAFF
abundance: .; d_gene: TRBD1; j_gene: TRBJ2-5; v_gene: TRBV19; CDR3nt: TGTGCCAGTAGTACGACAGGGGCACAAGAGACCCAGTACTTC; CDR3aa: CASSTTGAQETQYF
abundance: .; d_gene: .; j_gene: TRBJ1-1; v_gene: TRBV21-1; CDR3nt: TGTGCCAGCAGCGCCCAGGGGAGGGGAGTAAGCGCTGAAGCTTTCTTT; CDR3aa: CASSAQGRGVSAEAFF
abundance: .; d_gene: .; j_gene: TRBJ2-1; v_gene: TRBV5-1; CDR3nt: TGCGCCAGCAGCTTAAGCTTAGGGCCAGCCCATGAGCAGTTCTTC; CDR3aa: CASSLSLGPAHEQFF
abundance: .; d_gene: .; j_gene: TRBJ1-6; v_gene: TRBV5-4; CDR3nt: TGTGCCAGCAGCTTGGAGGCCGTGCCTTCACCCCTCCACTTT; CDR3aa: CASSLEAVPSPLHF
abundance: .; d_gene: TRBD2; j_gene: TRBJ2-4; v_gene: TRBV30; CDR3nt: TGTGCCTGGAGAAGGACCTACCCTTCAGCGGGGGGAGGTTCGGGCATTCAGTACTTC; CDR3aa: CAWRRTYPSAGGGSGIQYF
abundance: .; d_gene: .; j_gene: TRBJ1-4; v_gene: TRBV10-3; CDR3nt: TGTGCCATCAGTACCGACAGGCCGGGTAATGAAAAACTGTTTTTT; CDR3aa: CAISTDRPGNEKLFF
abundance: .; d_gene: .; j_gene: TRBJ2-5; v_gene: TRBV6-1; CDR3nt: TGTGCCAGCAGGCAAGAGACCCAGTACTTC; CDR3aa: CASRQETQYF
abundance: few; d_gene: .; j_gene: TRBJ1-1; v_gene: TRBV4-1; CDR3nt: TGCGCCAGCGGATACAGGGAGAACACTGAAGCTTTCTTT; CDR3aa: CASGYRENTEAFF
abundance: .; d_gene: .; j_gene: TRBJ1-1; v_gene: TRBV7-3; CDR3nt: TGTGCCAGCAGCTCAGGGGCAGGGTGGAACACTGAAGCTTTCTTT; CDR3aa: CASSSGAGWNTEAFF
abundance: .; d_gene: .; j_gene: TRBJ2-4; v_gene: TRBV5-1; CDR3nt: TGCGCCAGCAGCTTGGGCTTAGCCAAAAACATTCAGTACTTC; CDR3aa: CASSLGLAKNIQYF
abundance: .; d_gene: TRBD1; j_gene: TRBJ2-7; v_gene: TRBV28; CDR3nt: TGTGCCAGCAGTCCCCCAGCCGGGACAGGGGGCGACGAGCAGTACTTC; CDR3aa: CASSPPAGTGGDEQYF
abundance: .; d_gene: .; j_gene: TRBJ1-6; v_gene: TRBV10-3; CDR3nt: TGTGCCATCAGTGAGCGAGACAGTACCTATTCACCCCTCCACTTT; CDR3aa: CAISERDSTYSPLHF
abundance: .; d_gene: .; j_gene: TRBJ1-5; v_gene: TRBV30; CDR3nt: TGTGCCTGGATACCACGGCATAGCAATCAGCCCCAGCATTTT; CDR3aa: CAWIPRHSNQPQHF
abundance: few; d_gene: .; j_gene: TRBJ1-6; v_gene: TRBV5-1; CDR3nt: TGCGCCAGCAGCTTGCGAGGGCAGCCTTATAATTCACCCCTCCACTTT; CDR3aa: CASSLRGQPYNSPLHF
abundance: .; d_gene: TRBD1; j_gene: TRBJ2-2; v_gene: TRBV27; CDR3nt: TGTGCCAGCAGTCCCTCAACAGGGGGGACCGGGGAGCTGTTTTTT; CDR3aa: CASSPSTGGTGELFF
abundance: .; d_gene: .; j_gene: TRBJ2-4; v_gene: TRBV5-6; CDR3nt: TGTGCCAGCGGCACCCCCCCCACCCTCCCTCATCACCGCAAAAACATTCAGTACTTC; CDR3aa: CASGTPPTLPHHRKNIQYF
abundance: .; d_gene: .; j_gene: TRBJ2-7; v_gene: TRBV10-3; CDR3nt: TGTGCCATCAGTGGCCAGCAGGGAAGAGGCGAGCAGTACTTC; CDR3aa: CAISGQQGRGEQYF
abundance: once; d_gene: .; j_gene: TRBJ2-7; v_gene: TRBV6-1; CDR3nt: TGTGCCAGCAGTGCCCAGGGTGGGGGCTACGAGCAGTACTTC; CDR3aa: CASSAQGGGYEQYF
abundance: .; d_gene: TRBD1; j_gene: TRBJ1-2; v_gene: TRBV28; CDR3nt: TGTGCCAGCAGGTACAGGGGGTTTCGTGGCTACACCTTC; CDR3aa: CASRYRGFRGYTF
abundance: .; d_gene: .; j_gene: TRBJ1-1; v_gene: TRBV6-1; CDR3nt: TGTGCCAGCAGTGACGTCGTAACAGGGAGGACTGAAGCTTTCTTT; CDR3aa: CASSDVVTGRTEAFF
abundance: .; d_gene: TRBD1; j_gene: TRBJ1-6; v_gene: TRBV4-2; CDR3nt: TGTGCCAGCAGCCAACCAGGGGGATGGAATTCACCCCTCCACTTT; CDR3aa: CASSQPGGWNSPLHF
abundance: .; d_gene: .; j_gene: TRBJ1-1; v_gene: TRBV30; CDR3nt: TGTGCCTGGACCTTGGACCTCGGGACTGAAGCTTTCTTT; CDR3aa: CAWTLDLGTEAFF
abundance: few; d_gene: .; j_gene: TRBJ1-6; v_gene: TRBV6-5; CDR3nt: TGTGCCAGCAGTTACGATGTGTCGTCACCCCTCCACTTT; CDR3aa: CASSYDVSSPLHF
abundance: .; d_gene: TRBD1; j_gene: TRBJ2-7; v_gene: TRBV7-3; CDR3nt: TGTGCCAGCAGCTACCGGGACAGGGCCTACGAGCAGTACTTC; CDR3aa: CASSYRDRAYEQYF
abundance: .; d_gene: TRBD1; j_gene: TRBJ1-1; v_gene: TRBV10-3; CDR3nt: TGTGCCATCAGCGAACAGGGGGTAGCTTTCTTT; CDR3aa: CAISEQGVAFF
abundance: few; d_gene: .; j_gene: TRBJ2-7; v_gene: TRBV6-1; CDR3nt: TGTGCCAGCGTGAGGACCCAGGGATCCGAGCAGTACTTC; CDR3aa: CASVRTQGSEQYF
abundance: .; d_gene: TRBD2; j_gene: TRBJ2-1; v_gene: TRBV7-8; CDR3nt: TGTGCCAGCAGCCCCGGTTCTAGCGGGATTTCCAATGAGCAGTTCTTC; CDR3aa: CASSPGSSGISNEQFF
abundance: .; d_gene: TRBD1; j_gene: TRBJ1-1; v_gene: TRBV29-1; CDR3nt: TGCAGCGCACTCCCGGGACAGGGAATGGGGGCTTTCTTT; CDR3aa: CSALPGQGMGAFF
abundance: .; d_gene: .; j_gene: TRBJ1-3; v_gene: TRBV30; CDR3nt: TGTGCCTGGAGGGAACTTGGAAACACCATATATTTT; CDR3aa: CAWRELGNTIYF
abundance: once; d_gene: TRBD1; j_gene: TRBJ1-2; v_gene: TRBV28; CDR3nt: TGTGCCAGCAGGGGTGGACAGGGGGCGATAAACTATGGCTACACCTTC; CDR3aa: CASRGGQGAINYGYTF
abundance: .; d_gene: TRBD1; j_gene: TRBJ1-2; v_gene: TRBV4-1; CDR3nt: TGCGCCAGCAGCCAAGGGGGTCAGGGGGCTGGCTATGGCTACACCTTC; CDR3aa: CASSQGGQGAGYGYTF
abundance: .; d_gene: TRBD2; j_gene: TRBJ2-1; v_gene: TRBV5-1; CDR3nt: TGCGCCAGCAGCCCCTCTAGGACTAGCGACTCCTACAATGAGCAGTTCTTC; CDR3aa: CASSPSRTSDSYNEQFF
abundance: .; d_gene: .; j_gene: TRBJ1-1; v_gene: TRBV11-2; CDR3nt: TGTGCCAGCAGCCCTGAGACAGCGTTAAAGAACACTGAAGCTTTCTTT; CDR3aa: CASSPETALKNTEAFF
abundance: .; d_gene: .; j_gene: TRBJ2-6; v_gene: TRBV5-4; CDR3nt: TGTGCCAGCAGCTCTTTAAGACAACTCTCTGGGGCCAACGTCCTGACTTTC; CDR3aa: CASSSLRQLSGANVLTF
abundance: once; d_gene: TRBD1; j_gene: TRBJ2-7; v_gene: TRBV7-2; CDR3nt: TGTGCCAGCAGCCCGACTGGGGCGACAGGGATCTCCTACGAGCAGTACTTC; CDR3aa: CASSPTGATGISYEQYF
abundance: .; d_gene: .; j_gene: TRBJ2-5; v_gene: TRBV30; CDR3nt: TGTGCCTGGATTGGAGTAGCGAGAGTAGGAGAGACCCAGTACTTC; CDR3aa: CAWIGVARVGETQYF
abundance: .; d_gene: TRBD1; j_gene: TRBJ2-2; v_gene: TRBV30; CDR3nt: TGTGCCGTAAAGCCTGGACAGGGAACCGGGGAGCTGTTTTTT; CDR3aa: CAVKPGQGTGELFF
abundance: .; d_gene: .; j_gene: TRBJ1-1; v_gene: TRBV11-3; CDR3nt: TGTGCCAGCAGCTTACTCCGGAACACTGAAGCTTTCTTT; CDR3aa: CASSLLRNTEAFF